What follows are 8 T cell receptor beta chains derived from one specimen sequenced in a study of cytomegalovirus exposure and HLA in healthy donors. PCR was performed using 60 Vbeta and 13 Jbeta primers. Using immunoSEQ multiplex PCR, the repertoire was profiled, and TCRdb retains in-frame clones only, with some absent. The sample lists tens of thousands of clones, approximately 79% seen once, with roughly 2.5% in the top ten. The sequencing input was PBMCs. The receptor set was obtained from a young man in good health and CMV-seronegative.

The V gene is TRBV4-3, the J gene TRBJ2-5; 8 bases are shared with TRBD1. Per germline, CDR1 LGHNA and CDR2 YSLEER. With 1 base clipped from V and 5 bases from J, the junction kept 6 bases outside the gene matches. This CDR3 region has 15 residues. Here the CDR3 reads CASSQGAGGRETQYF. In DNA form, the CDR3 reads TGCGCCAGCAGCCAAGGCGCAGGGGGCAGGGAGACCCAGTACTTC.

The chain has TRBV2 and TRBJ2-1, with TRBD1 matching over 9 bases. CDR1 is SNHLY and CDR2 is FYNNEI in the germline V gene. Losses at the gene ends were 5 bases for V and 4 bases for J; bases not matched to a gene: 6. CDR3 size: 15 residues. This CDR3 is CASSPGQGSYNEQFF. The CDR3 nucleotides read TGTGCCAGCAGTCCAGGACAGGGGTCATACAATGAGCAGTTCTTC.

The chain carries TRBV18 and TRBJ2-7; possible D gene TRBD1, 6 bases. V shed 8 bases and J shed 3 bases, with 11 bases lying between them. The germline gives CDR1 KGHSH, CDR2 LQKENI. The CDR3 consists of 12 residues. CDR3 region: CASGVGGYEQYF. The CDR3 nucleotides are TGTGCCAGCGGGGTAGGGGGCTACGAGCAGTACTTC.

The rearrangement uses TRBV9 and TRBJ2-2; D possibly corresponds to TRBD1 (5 bases). The length of the CDR3 is 15 residues. Germline CDR1 is SGDLS and CDR2 is YYNGEE. V lost 0 bases, J lost 1 base, and 7 bases lay in between. The CDR3 DNA follows: TGTGCCAGCAGCGTAGAGGGGAAGAACACCGGGGAGCTGTTTTTT. Translation: CASSVEGKNTGELFF.

This clone was counted once. The CDR3 protein is CASSLAGTPNGYTF. The CDR3 DNA is TGTGCCAGCAGCTTGGCTGGGACACCTAATGGCTACACCTTC. V is TRBV5-4 and J is TRBJ1-2; possible D gene TRBD1, 6 bases. Trimming took 0 bases from V and 6 from J, leaving 12 bases between them. Germline V gene data show CDR1 as SGHNT and CDR2 as YYREEE (reference sequence). The CDR3 has 14 amino acids.

This clone was recorded only once. The chain carries TRBV5-8 and TRBJ2-1; tentative D call: TRBD2 (5 bases). Trimming pared 4 bases from V and 3 bases from J, leaving 17 bases between. This CDR3 is built from 16 residues. The germline gives CDR1 SGHTS, CDR2 YDEGEE. CDR3 sequence reads: CASSPTRETVYNEQFF. The CDR3 nucleotides are TGTGCCAGCAGCCCCACCCGGGAAACGGTCTACAATGAGCAGTTCTTC.

The rearrangement joins TRBV4-2 to TRBJ2-1; 10 positions agree with TRBD2. Losses at the gene ends were 0 bases for V and 6 bases for J; bases not matched to a gene: 11. Germline loops: CDR1 LGHNA, CDR2 YNFKEQ. This CDR3 contains 18 residues. DNA for the CDR3: TGTGCCAGCAGCCAAGATGGCGTAGGAGCGGGGGGGCCCAATGAGCAGTTCTTC. This encodes CASSQDGVGAGGPNEQFF.

In this sample, this clone turned up a few times. This sequence joins TRBV7-3 and TRBJ2-1; 8 nucleotides align to TRBD1. Unmatched junction bases numbered 5, after V lost 0 bases and J lost 4 bases. CDR1 SGHTA and CDR2 FQGTGA come from the germline V gene. The CDR3 extends over 16 amino acids. CDR3 DNA: TGTGCCAGCAGCTTAACTGGGACAGGAATTTACAATGAGCAGTTCTTC. It specifies CASSLTGTGIYNEQFF.